This T cell receptor (beta chain) was profiled in a study of a mutant IDH1 vaccine in newly diagnosed glioma. Study at large: Commencement of vaccination occurred 4-6 weeks following radiotherapy alone, or concurrently with temozolomide cycles. Patients had received radiotherapy, temozolomide, or both previously, most receiving both. Findings and limits, study-wide: Shifts in the top peripheral T cell clonotypes seemed unrelated to pseudoprogression.

The CDR3 consists of 15 residues. CDR1 and CDR2 (germline): MNHNS, SASEGT. Trimming stripped 1 base from V and 5 bases from J, with 14 bases between. The protocol was immunoSEQ multiplex PCR, while the TCRdb copy is restricted to in-frame clones and leaves out a portion. The data show 40,000 to 45,000 clones, with around 76% seen just once and about 5% held by the top ten. With regard to this clone: No antigen is known for it.

Specified time point: week 23, last vaccination. Vaccination used 300 ug of mutant IDH1 20-mer peptide per dose, with topical imiquimod. The chain employs TRBV6-1 and TRBJ1-1, with D possibly matching TRBD1 (6 bases). This receptor was identified in a man aged 50 to 59 with glioma. The material sequenced was PBMCs, taken from a glioma patient whose treatment included an IDH1 peptide vaccine. CDR3 sequence (DNA): TGTGCCAGCAGTGAAGGTGAACAGGGTTTGACTGAAGCTTTCTTT. Amino acid sequence: CASSEGEQGLTEAFF.